The T cell receptor (beta chain) described here comes from a study of CD8 T cells in Susac syndrome. The CDR3 sequence is 15 residues long. The junction had 4 bases not matched to a gene; V was cut back by 4 bases and J by 5 bases. It was negative isolation that provided the CD8+ and CD4+ T cells, whereas TEMRA cells were enriched by FACS. RNA totalling about 0.5 to 1 ug underwent reverse transcription with random hexamers. An immunoSEQ multiplex PCR amplified TCR beta CDR3 over 54 Vbeta and 13 Jbeta. TCRdb recomputed calls from the immunoSEQ multiplex PCR reads with MiXCR, one row per CDR3 protein. The sample contains about 76,000 distinct CDR3 sequences, approximately 95% of which appear only once. This clonotype appeared a single time. Its antigen is unidentified. Study-wide results and limits: Total CD8+ and CD8+ TEMRA repertoires contained fewer than 20 and five Susac-specific public clones, respectively. It was acknowledged by the study that relatively few individuals were included in its TCR sequencing and HLA analysis.

Sequences were obtained from CD8+ T cells from PBMCs. The chain carries TRBV12-3 or TRBV12-4 and TRBJ2-1, with TRBD2 matching 11 bases. This clonotype originated in a human donor with Susac syndrome. As DNA, the CDR3 is TGTGCCAGCAGTTGGCGGACTAGCGGGCACAATGAGCAGTTCTTC. It specifies CASSWRTSGHNEQFF.